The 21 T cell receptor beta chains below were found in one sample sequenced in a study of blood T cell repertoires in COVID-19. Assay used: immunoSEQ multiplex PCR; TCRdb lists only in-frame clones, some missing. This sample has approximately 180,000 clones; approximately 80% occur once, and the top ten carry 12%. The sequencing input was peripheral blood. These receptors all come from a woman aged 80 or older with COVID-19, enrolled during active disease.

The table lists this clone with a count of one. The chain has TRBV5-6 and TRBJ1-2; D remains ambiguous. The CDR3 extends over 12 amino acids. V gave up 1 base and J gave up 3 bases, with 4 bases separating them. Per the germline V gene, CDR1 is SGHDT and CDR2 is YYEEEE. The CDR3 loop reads CASSLPDYGYTF. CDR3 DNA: TGTGCCAGCAGCTTGCCAGACTATGGCTACACCTTC. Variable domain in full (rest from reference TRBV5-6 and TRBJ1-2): DAGVTQSPTHLIKTRGQQVTLRCSPKSGHDTVSWYQQALGQGPQFIFQYYEEEERQRGNFPDRFSGHQFPNYSSELNVNALLLGDSALYLCASSLPDYGYTFGSGTRLTVV.

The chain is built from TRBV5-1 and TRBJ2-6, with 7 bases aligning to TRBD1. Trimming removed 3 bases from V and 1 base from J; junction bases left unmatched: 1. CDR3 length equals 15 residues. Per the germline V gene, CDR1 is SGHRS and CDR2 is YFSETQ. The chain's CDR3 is CASSWGQSGANVLTF. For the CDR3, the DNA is TGCGCCAGCAGCTGGGGACAGTCTGGGGCCAACGTCCTGACTTTC.

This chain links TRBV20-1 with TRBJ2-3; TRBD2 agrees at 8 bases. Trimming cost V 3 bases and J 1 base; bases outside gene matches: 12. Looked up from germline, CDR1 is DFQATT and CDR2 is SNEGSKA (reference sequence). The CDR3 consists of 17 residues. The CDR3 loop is CSASMSGSIFGTDTQYF. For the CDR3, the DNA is TGCAGTGCTAGTATGAGCGGGAGTATCTTTGGCACAGATACGCAGTATTTT.

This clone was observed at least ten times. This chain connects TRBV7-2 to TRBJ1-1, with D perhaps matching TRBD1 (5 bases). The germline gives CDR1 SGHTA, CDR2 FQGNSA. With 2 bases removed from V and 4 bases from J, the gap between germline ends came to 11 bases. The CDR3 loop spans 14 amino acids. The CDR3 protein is CASSLSRVGTEAFF. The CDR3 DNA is TGTGCCAGCAGCTTATCCAGGGTGGGCACTGAAGCTTTCTTT.

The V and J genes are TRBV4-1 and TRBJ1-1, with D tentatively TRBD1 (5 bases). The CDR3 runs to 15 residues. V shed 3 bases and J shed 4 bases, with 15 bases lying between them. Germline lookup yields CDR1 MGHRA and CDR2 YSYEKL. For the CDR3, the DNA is TGCGCCAGCAGCCACCTTCTGACAGATTCCACTGAAGCTTTCTTT. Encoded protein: CASSHLLTDSTEAFF.

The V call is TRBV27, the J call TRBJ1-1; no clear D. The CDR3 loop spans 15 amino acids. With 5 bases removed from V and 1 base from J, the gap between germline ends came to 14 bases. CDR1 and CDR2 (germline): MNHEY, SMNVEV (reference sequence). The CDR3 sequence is CASSTGGKRNTEAFF. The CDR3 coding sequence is TGTGCCAGCAGTACTGGAGGGAAAAGGAACACTGAAGCTTTCTTT.

The CDR3 sequence is CASSQGLILAGVLRPKDTQYF. The CDR3 region has the DNA TGTGCCAGCAGCCAAGGGCTAATACTAGCGGGAGTACTCCGTCCAAAAGATACGCAGTATTTT. J is TRBJ2-3 and V is TRBV3-1 (or the pseudogene TRBV3-2); 11 nucleotides align to TRBD2. The germline gives CDR1 LGHDT, CDR2 YNNKEL (reference sequence). The CDR3 runs to 21 residues. With V trimmed by 1 base and J by 5 bases, 20 bases remained unmatched.

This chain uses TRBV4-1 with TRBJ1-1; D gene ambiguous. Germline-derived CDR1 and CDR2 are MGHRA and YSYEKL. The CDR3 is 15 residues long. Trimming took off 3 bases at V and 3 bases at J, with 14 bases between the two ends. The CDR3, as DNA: TGCGCCAGCAGCCAGATGACTTTCTTTTACACTGAAGCTTTCTTT. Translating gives CASSQMTFFYTEAFF.

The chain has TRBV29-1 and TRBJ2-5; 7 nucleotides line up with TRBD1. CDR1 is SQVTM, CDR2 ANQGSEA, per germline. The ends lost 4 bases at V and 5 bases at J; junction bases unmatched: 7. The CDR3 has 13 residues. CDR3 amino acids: CSVVRQGDETQYF. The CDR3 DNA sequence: TGCAGCGTTGTAAGGCAGGGGGACGAGACCCAGTACTTC.

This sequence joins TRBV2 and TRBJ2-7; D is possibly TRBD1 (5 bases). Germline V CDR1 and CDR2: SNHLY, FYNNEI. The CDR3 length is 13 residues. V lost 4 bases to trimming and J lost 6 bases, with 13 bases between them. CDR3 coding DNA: TGTGCCAGCAGTGTTGTGGCAGGGCTCGAGCAGTACTTC. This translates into CASSVVAGLEQYF.

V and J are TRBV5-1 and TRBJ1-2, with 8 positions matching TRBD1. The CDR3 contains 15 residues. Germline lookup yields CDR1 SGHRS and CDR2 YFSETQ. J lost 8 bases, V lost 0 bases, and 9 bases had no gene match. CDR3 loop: CASSLVAGQGGGYTF. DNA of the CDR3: TGCGCCAGCAGCTTGGTAGCCGGACAGGGCGGAGGCTACACCTTC.

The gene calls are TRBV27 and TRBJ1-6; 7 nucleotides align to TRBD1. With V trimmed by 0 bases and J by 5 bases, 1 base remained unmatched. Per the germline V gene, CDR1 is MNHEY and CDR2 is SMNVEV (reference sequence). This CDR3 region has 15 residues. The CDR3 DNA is TGTGCCAGCAGTTTATCCGGGACAGATAATTCACCCCTCCACTTT. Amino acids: CASSLSGTDNSPLHF.

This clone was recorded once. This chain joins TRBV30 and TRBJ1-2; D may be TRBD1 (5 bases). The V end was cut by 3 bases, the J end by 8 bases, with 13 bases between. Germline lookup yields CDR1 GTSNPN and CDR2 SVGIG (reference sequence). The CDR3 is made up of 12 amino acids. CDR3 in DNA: TGTGCCTGGAGCAGGACCTCAGGGGGCTACACCTTC. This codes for CAWSRTSGGYTF.

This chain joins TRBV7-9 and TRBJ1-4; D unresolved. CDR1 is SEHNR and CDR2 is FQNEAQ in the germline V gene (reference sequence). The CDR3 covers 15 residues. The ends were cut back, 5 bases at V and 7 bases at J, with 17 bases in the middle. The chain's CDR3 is CASSPLDGSGEKLFF. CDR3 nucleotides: TGTGCCAGCAGCCCTTTAGATGGATCGGGTGAAAAACTGTTTTTT.

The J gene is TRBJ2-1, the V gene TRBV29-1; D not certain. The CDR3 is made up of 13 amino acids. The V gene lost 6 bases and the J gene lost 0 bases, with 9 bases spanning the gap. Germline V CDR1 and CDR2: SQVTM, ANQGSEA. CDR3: CSVAPRSYNEQFF. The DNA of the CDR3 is TGCAGCGTAGCACCCCGCTCCTACAATGAGCAGTTCTTC.

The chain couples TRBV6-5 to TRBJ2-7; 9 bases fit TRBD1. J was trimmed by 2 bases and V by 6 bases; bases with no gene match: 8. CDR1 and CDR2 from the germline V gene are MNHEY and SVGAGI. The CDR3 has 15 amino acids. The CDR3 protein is CASRTRDRAPYEQYF. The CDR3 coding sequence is TGTGCCAGCAGGACCCGGGACAGGGCTCCCTACGAGCAGTACTTC.

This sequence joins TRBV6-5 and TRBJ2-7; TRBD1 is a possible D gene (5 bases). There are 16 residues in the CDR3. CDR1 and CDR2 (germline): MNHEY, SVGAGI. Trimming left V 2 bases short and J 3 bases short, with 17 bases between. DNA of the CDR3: TGTGCCAGCAGTTACGACGTCGCGACAGACGGCTACGAGCAGTACTTC. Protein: CASSYDVATDGYEQYF.

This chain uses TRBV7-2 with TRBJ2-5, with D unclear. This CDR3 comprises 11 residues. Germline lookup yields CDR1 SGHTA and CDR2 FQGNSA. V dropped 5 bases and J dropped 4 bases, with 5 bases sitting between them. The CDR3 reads CASSAGETQYF. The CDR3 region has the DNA TGTGCCAGCAGCGCCGGAGAGACCCAGTACTTC.

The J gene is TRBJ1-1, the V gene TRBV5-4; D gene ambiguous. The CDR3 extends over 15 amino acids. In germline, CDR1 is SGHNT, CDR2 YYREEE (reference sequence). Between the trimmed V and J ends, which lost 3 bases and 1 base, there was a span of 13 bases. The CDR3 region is CASSSAGWGNTEAFF. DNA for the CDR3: TGTGCCAGCAGCTCGGCGGGCTGGGGGAACACTGAAGCTTTCTTT.

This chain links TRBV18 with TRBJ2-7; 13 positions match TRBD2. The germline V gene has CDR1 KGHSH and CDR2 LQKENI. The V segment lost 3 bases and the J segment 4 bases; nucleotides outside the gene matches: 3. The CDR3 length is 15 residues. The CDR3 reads CASSPGLAGLYEQYF. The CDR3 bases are TGTGCCAGCTCACCGGGACTAGCGGGATTATACGAGCAGTACTTC. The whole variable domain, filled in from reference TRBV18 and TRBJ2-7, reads NAGVMQNPRHLVRRRGQEARLRCSPMKGHSHVYWYRQLPEEGLKFMVYLQKENIIDESGMPKERFSAEFPKEGPSILRIQQVVRGDSAAYFCASSPGLAGLYEQYFGPGTRLTVT.

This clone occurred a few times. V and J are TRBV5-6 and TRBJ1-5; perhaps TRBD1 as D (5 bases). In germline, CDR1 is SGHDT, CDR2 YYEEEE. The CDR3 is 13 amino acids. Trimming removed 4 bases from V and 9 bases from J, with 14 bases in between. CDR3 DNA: TGTGCCAGCAGCCAGGGTCTCCAGGGGCCCCAGCATTTT. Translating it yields CASSQGLQGPQHF.